The 8 T cell receptor beta chains below come from one sample, sequenced in a study of T cell responses to AZD1222 COVID-19 vaccine. Only in-frame clones appear in the TCRdb table, and some are missing; sequencing was by immunoSEQ multiplex PCR. The sample comprises roughly 100,000 clones, around 94% of which are singletons, and about 2.2% rests with the top ten. Material: peripheral blood, obtained on day 0 of AZD1222 vaccination. These receptors were collected from an adult in good health.

The J gene is TRBJ1-1, the V gene TRBV5-4; possible D gene TRBD1, 5 bases. There are 13 residues in the CDR3. Germline loops: CDR1 SGHNT, CDR2 YYREEE (reference sequence). V was trimmed by 0 bases and J by 6 bases, leaving 9 bases between them. CDR3 coding DNA: TGTGCCAGCAGCTTGGGGGGGAAAGCTGAAGCTTTCTTT. Protein: CASSLGGKAEAFF.

The chain combines TRBV20-1 with TRBJ1-4; D gene ambiguous. The CDR3 loop spans 11 amino acids. The V end lost 6 bases, the J end lost 7 bases, and 9 bases lay between the germline ends. CDR1 and CDR2 from the germline V gene are DFQATT and SNEGSKA (reference sequence). CDR3 sequence reads: CSAAAGEKLFF. The CDR3, as DNA: TGCAGTGCCGCGGCGGGTGAAAAACTGTTTTTT.

This clone was detected a few times. This rearrangement joins TRBV7-3 to TRBJ2-5; TRBD2 is a possible D gene (6 bases). The CDR3 has 14 amino acids. Germline V gene data show CDR1 as SGHTA and CDR2 as FQGTGA. Trimming pared 2 bases from V and 4 bases from J, leaving 11 bases between. The CDR3 DNA reads as TGTGCCAGCAGCTTAGGCGGGGCTGGAGAGACCCAGTACTTC. Translating gives CASSLGGAGETQYF.

The rearrangement uses TRBV7-2 and TRBJ2-3; D ambiguous. This CDR3 comprises 17 residues. The germline CDR1 and CDR2 sequences are SGHTA and FQGNSA. Deletions cut 3 bases from V and 5 bases from J, with 21 bases between. The CDR3 region has the DNA TGTGCCAGCAGCTTTGGTGGACCTGCCGTCGAGGTAGATACGCAGTATTTT. As protein: CASSFGGPAVEVDTQYF. The variable domain in full, completed from reference TRBV7-2 and TRBJ2-3, reads GAGVSQSPSNKVTEKGKDVELRCDPISGHTALYWYRQSLGQGLEFLIYFQGNSAPDKSGLPSDRFSAERTGGSVSTLTIQRTQQEDSAVYLCASSFGGPAVEVDTQYFGPGTRLTVL.

This chain uses TRBV11-2 with TRBJ1-2; no clear D. Germline V gene data show CDR1 as SGHAT and CDR2 as FQNNGV. The germline V and J ends were trimmed by 5 bases and 2 bases, with 15 bases remaining between them. The CDR3 runs to 15 residues. CDR3 amino acids: CASSTPRHMNYGYTF. The CDR3 DNA reads TGTGCCAGCAGCACTCCCCGACACATGAACTATGGCTACACCTTC.

As DNA, the CDR3 is TGTGCCAGCAGCTTAGCTGGCGGAGCCAAAAACATTCAGTACTTC. The encoded protein is CASSLAGGAKNIQYF. The genes are TRBV7-2 and TRBJ2-4; D uncertain. With 0 bases removed from V and 0 bases from J, the gap between germline ends came to 6 bases. From germline, CDR1 is SGHTA and CDR2 FQGNSA. The CDR3 is 15 amino acids.

Concerning this clone: The sample contains more than one DNA sequence encoding this CDR3. The CDR3 sequence: CASSQGDNSPLHF. CDR3 in DNA: TGTGCCAGCAGCCAGGGGGATAATTCACCCCTCCACTTT. The chain carries TRBV9 and TRBJ1-6, with 7 bases lining up with TRBD1. This CDR3 is built from 13 residues. After removal of 4 bases from V and 5 bases from J, the junction contained 0 bases not matched to a gene. CDR1 and CDR2 (germline): SGDLS, YYNGEE.

V and J are TRBV7-9 and TRBJ2-1, with 9 positions matching TRBD1. Germline assignment: CDR1 SEHNR and CDR2 FQNEAQ (reference sequence). V dropped 5 bases and J dropped 12; count of bases not matched to a gene: 5. The CDR3 has 12 amino acids. The CDR3 DNA reads as TGTGCCAGCAGCCAGGACAGGGGAAGGCAGTTCTTC. It encodes CASSQDRGRQFF.